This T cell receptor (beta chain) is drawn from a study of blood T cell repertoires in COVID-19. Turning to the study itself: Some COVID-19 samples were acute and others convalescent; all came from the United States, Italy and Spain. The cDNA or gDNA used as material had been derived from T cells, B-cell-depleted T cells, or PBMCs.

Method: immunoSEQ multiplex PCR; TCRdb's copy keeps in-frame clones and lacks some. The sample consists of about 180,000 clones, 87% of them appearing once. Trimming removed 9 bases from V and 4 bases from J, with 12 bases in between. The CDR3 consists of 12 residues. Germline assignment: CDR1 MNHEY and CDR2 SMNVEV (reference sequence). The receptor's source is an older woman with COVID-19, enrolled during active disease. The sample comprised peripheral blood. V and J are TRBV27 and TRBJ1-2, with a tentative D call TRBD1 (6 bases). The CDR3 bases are TGTGCCAGGGGGGGGCCGAGCTATGGCTACACCTTC. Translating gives CARGGPSYGYTF.